The 6 T cell receptor beta chains below were found in one sample sequenced in a study of T cell repertoires in aging, cancer and after chemotherapy. TRB rearrangements spanning V, D and J were amplified using mixed TRB-A/B primers. TCRdb passed the multiplex PCR reads through MiXCR, listing each CDR3 protein once. Of 1,500 or so distinct CDR3 sequences in the sample, around 50% were seen once. Peripheral blood genomic DNA, not sorted cells or RNA, was the template. The sample consisted of blood. Source of these receptors: a human donor with a blood cancer.

This clonotype is large. The V gene is TRBV6-5, the J gene TRBJ2-5; 11 positions agree with TRBD2. The trim removed 6 bases at V and 4 bases at J, leaving 7 bases unmatched. The CDR3 totals 15 residues. Germline-derived CDR1 and CDR2 are MNHEY and SVGAGI. CDR3 sequence reads: CASSRLAGIAETQYF. The CDR3 DNA is TGTGCCAGCAGCCGACTAGCGGGGATTGCAGAGACCCAGTACTTC.

By sample share, this clonotype is large. This sequence joins TRBV12-3 or TRBV12-4 and TRBJ2-3, with D perhaps matching TRBD2 (6 bases). V lost 1 base to trimming and J lost 2 bases, with 7 bases between them. The CDR3 runs to 14 residues. The CDR3 loop is CASSLGRDTDTQYF. In nucleotides, the CDR3 is TGTGCCAGCAGTTTAGGGCGGGACACAGATACGCAGTATTTT.

Notes on this clonotype: Given a much more abundant clone one base away, this may be a read error. The chain uses TRBV30 and TRBJ2-7; the D gene is possibly TRBD1 (5 bases). This CDR3 spans 13 amino acids. Germline loops: CDR1 GTSNPN, CDR2 SVGIG (reference sequence). V was pared by 5 bases and J by 6 bases, with 17 bases between. The CDR3, as DNA: TGTGCCTGGTCCCAAGGGGTCTTCTCCGAGCAGTACTTC. Amino acid sequence: CAWSQGVFSEQYF.

Comments on this clonotype: An end of the junction does not agree with germline; a read error may underlie this. The V call is TRBV6-2 or TRBV6-3, the J call TRBJ2-7; perhaps TRBD1 as D (6 bases). This CDR3 is built from 15 residues. Germline assignment: CDR1 MNHEY and CDR2 SVGEGT. CDR3 protein: CAISESDRWPYEQYF. DNA for the CDR3: TGTGCCATCAGTGAGTCTGACAGGTGGCCTTACGAGCAGTACTTC.

This chain links TRBV4-3 with TRBJ2-5, with 9 positions matching TRBD2. CDR1 and CDR2 from the germline V gene are LGHNA and YSLEER. The CDR3 runs 16 residues. V lost 1 base to trimming and J lost 3 bases; unmatched junction nucleotides: 6. CDR3 sequence reads: CASSQGVRLAEETQYF. The CDR3 DNA reads as TGCGCCAGCAGCCAAGGGGTTAGACTAGCGGAAGAGACCCAGTACTTC.

This clonotype was observed a few times. This chain links TRBV5-4 with TRBJ2-1; TRBD2 aligns across 8 bases. After removal of 4 bases from V and 3 bases from J, the junction contained 9 bases not matched to a gene. The CDR3 contains 16 residues. From germline, CDR1 is SGHNT and CDR2 YYREEE (reference sequence). The CDR3, as DNA: TGTGCCAGCAGCCGGAGCGGGGGAACGGTCTACAATGAGCAGTTCTTC. This translates into CASSRSGGTVYNEQFF.